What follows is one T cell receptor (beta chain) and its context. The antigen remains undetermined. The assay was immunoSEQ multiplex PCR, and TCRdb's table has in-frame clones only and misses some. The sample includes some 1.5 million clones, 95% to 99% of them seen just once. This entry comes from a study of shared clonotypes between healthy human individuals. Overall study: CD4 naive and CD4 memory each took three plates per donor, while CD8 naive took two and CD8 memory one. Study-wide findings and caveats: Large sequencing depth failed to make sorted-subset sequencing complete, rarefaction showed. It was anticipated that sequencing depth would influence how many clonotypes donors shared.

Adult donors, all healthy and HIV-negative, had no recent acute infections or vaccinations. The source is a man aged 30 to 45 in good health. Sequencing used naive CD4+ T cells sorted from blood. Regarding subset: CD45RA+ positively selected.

The CDR3 DNA sequence: TGTGCCAGCAGCTTAGAGGTGGACTATGGCTACACCTTC. Amino acid sequence: CASSLEVDYGYTF. V is TRBV7-2 and J is TRBJ1-2, with D uncertain. Between the trimmed V and J ends, which lost 1 base and 3 bases, there was a span of 6 bases. The CDR3 runs to 13 residues. Germline V gene sequence: CDR1 SGHTA, CDR2 FQGNSA.